This T cell receptor (beta chain) appears in the sequencing data of a study of cytomegalovirus exposure and HLA in healthy donors. Study as a whole: Later analysis reported that the roughly 130 validation repertoires shared the platform of the 500 to 750 first-cohort repertoires.

Measured with immunoSEQ multiplex PCR; TCRdb has only the in-frame clones, and not every one. This sample has around 200,000 clones, with approximately 78% found just once. As to this clone: Its antigen is still unknown.

Germline CDR1 SGHRS, CDR2 YFSETQ. The ends lost 0 bases at V and 4 bases at J; junction bases unmatched: 4. The CDR3 contains 15 residues. The study, taken as a whole, reports: Reports showed the classifier diagnosing cytomegalovirus status with high specificity and sensitivity. The authors enumerated around 150 TCR beta chains as linked to cytomegalovirus.

The sample comprised PBMCs. The source of this sequence is a woman in her thirties in good health and CMV-seronegative. The chain uses TRBV5-1 and TRBJ2-3; the match to TRBD2 covers 8 bases. This CDR3 reads CASSLVGRAPDTQYF. CDR3 nucleotide sequence: TGCGCCAGCAGCTTGGTCGGGAGGGCCCCAGATACGCAGTATTTT.